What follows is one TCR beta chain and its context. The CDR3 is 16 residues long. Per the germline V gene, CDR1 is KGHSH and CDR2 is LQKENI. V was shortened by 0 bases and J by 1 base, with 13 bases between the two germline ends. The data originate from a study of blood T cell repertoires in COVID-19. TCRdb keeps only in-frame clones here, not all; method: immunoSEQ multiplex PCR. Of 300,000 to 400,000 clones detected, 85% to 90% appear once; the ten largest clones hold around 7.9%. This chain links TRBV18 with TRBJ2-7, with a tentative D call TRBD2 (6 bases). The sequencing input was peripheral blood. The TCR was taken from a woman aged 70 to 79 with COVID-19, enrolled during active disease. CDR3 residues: CASSPPGRGSSYEQYF. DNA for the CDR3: TGTGCCAGCTCACCACCGGGTCGGGGGTCTTCCTACGAGCAGTACTTC.